This T cell receptor (beta chain) derives from a study of shared clonotypes between healthy human individuals. Sequencing used immunoSEQ multiplex PCR; TCRdb keeps in-frame clones, though not all of them. The sample contains 950,000 to 1,100,000 clones, about 75% of which appear only once. A CD45RA-negative memory subset and a CD45RA+ naive subset were separated from the CD4+ cells. Turning to this clone: The junction departs from the called germline gene at one end, perhaps through a read error.

Germline V gene sequence: CDR1 SSHAT, CDR2 FNYEAQ (reference sequence). The CDR3 loop spans 15 amino acids. The source is a man aged 18 to 29 in good health. The sequencing input was memory CD4+ T cells sorted from blood. The subset was: CD45RA-negative fraction. The chain joins TRBV7-7 to TRBJ2-3; D remains ambiguous. CDR3 coding DNA: TGTGCTAGCAGCTTAGTTGGTGGGGGCACAGATACGCAGTATTTT. Its translation is CASSLVGGGTDTQYF.